This T cell receptor beta chain stems from a study of T cells expressing NK-cell markers. TCRdb reprocessed the 5' RACE reads and keeps a single row for each CDR3 protein, giving no DNA. The sample yields almost 450,000 distinct CDR3 sequences, of which the top ten take up approximately 7%. CDR1 and CDR2 (germline): SGHTA, FQGNSA. This CDR3 contains 17 residues. The receptor comes from a woman between 18 and 70 years old in good health. The chain uses TRBV7-2 and TRBJ2-1; there is no DNA to check the TCRdb D call of TRBD2. The specimen sequenced was blood T cells: a sorted CD56 or NKG2C T cell subset, CD4+ or CD8+ T cells, or bulk PBMC T cells (not recorded which). The CDR3 is CASSLAHRAVRGNEQFF.